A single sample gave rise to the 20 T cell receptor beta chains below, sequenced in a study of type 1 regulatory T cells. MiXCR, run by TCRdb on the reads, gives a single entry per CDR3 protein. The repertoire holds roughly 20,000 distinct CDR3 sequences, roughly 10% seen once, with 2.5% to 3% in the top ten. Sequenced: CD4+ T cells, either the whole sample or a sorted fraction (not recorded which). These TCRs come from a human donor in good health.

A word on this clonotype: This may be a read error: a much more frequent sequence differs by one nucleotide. CDR3 amino acids: CASSLSPWDRAKNIQYF. CDR3 sequence (DNA): TGTGCCAGCAGTTTATCACCCTGGGACAGAGCCAAAAACATTCAGTACTTC. The V and J genes are TRBV28 and TRBJ2-4; 7 nucleotides agree with TRBD1. Unmatched junction bases numbered 6, after V lost 1 base and J lost 0 bases. Germline V gene sequence: CDR1 MDHEN, CDR2 SYDVKM. The CDR3 loop spans 17 amino acids.

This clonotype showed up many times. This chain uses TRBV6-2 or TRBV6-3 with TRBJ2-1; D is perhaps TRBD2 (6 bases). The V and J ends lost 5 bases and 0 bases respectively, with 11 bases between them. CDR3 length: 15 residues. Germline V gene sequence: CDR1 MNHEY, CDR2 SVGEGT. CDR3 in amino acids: CASSRSGGSYNEQFF. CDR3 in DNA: TGTGCCAGCAGTCGCTCCGGGGGCTCCTACAATGAGCAGTTCTTC.

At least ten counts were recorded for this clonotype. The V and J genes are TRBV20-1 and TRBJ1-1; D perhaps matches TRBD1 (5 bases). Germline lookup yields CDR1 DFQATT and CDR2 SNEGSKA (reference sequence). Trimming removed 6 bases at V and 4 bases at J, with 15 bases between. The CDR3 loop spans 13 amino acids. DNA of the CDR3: TGCAGTGCCCCGCGGGGGGGGTCCACTGAAGCTTTCTTT. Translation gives CSAPRGGSTEAFF.

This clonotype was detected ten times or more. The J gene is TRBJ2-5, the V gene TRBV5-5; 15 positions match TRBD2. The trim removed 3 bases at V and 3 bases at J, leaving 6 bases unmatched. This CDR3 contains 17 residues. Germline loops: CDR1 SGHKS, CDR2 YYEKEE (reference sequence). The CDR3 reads CASSSFGLAGGEETQYF. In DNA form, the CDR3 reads TGTGCCAGCAGCTCGTTTGGACTAGCGGGAGGGGAAGAGACCCAGTACTTC. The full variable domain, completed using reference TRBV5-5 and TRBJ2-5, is DAGVTQSPTHLIKTRGQQVTLRCSPISGHKSVSWYQQVLGQGPQFIFQYYEKEERGRGNFPDRFSARQFPNYSSELNVNALLLGDSALYLCASSSFGLAGGEETQYFGPGTRLLVL.

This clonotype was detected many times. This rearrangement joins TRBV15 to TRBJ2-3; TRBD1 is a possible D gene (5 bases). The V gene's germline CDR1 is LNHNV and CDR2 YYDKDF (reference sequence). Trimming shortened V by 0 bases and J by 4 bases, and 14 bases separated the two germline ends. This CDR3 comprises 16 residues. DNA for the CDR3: TGTGCCACCAGCAGAGATGGGGCGGCCGCCTCAGATACGCAGTATTTT. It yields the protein CATSRDGAAASDTQYF.

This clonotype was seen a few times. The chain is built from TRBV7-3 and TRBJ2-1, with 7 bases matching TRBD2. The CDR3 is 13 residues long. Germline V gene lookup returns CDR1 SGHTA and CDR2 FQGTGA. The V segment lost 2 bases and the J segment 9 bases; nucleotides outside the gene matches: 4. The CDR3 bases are TGTGCCAGCAGCTTAGGTGGGAGGGGTGAGCAGTTCTTC. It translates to CASSLGGRGEQFF.

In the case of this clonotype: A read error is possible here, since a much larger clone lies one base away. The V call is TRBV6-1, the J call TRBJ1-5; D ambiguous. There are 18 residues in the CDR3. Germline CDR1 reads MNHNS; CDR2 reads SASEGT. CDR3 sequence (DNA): TGTGCCAGCAGTGGAGTGCATGCTTCGGTCCTGAGCAAGCAGCCCCAGCATTTT. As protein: CASSGVHASVLSKQPQHF.

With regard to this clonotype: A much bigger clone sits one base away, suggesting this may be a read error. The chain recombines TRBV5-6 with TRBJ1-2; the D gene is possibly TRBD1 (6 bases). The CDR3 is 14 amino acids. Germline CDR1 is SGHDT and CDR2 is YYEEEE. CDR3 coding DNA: TGTGTCAGCAGCTTGGACAGAAGGTACTATGGCTACACCTTC. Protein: CVSSLDRRYYGYTF. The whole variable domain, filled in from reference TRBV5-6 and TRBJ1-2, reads DAGVTQSPTHLIKTRGQQVTLRCSPKSGHDTVSWYQQALGQGPQFIFQYYEEEERQRGNFPDRFSGHQFPNYSSELNVNALLLGDSALYLCVSSLDRRYYGYTFGSGTRLTVV.

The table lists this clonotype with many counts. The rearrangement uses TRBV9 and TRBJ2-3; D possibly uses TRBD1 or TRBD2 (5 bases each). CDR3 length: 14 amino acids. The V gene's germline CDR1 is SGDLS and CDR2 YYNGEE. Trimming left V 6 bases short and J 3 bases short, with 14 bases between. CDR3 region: CASTRTGTTDTQYF. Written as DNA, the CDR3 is TGTGCCAGCACCCGGACGGGGACGACAGATACGCAGTATTTT.

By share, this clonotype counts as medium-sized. The CDR3 here is CASSPLGDRAYEQYF. DNA for the CDR3: TGTGCCAGCTCACCACTGGGGGACAGGGCCTACGAGCAGTACTTC. The rearrangement joins TRBV18 to TRBJ2-7; 9 nucleotides line up with TRBD1. The CDR3 runs 15 residues. CDR1 is KGHSH, CDR2 LQKENI, per germline. The V segment lost 1 base and the J segment 2 bases; nucleotides outside the gene matches: 3.

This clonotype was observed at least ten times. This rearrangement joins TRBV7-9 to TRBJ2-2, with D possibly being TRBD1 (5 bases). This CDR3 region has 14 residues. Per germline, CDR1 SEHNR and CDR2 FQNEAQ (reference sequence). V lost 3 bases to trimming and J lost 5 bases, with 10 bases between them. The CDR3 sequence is CASSFTAGTGELFF. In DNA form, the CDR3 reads TGTGCCAGCAGCTTCACGGCAGGGACCGGGGAGCTGTTTTTT.

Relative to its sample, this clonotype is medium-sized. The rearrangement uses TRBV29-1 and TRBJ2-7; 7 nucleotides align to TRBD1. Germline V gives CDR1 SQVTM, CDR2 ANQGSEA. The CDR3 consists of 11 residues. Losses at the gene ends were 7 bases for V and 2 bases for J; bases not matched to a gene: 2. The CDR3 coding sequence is TGCAGCGCGGGACAGCCCTACGAGCAGTACTTC. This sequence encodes CSAGQPYEQYF.

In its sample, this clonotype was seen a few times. The CDR3 region is CASSASGSGLQGQFF. The CDR3 bases are TGTGCCAGCAGCGCTAGCGGGAGTGGTCTCCAGGGGCAGTTCTTC. V is TRBV14 and J is TRBJ2-1, with 10 bases lining up with TRBD2. CDR3 length equals 15 residues. The trim removed 5 bases at V and 12 bases at J, leaving 13 bases unmatched. Germline CDR1 SGHDN, CDR2 FVKESK. The variable domain in full, with the rest retrieved from reference TRBV14 and TRBJ2-1, is EAGVTQFPSHSVIEKGQTVTLRCDPISGHDNLYWYRRVMGKEIKFLLHFVKESKQDESGMPNNRFLAERTGGTYSTLKVQPAELEDSGVYFCASSASGSGLQGQFFGPGTRLTVL.

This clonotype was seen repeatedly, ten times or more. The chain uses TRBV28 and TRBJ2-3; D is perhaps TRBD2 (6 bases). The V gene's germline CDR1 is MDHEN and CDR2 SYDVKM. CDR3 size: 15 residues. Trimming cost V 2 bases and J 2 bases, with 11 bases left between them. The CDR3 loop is CASSLLAKITDTQYF. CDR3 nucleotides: TGTGCCAGCAGTTTACTAGCGAAAATCACAGATACGCAGTATTTT.

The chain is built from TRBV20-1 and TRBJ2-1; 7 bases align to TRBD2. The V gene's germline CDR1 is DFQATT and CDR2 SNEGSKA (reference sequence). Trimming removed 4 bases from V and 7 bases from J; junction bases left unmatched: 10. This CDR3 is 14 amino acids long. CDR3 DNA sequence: TGCAGTGCTATTAGGGGTCGGGGAGGGAATGAGCAGTTCTTC. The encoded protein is CSAIRGRGGNEQFF.

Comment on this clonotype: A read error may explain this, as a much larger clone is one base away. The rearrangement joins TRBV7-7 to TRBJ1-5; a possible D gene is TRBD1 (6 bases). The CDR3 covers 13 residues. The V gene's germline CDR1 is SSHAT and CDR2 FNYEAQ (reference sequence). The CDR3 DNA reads TGTGCTAACAGCTTAGACAGGAATCAGCCCCAGCATTTT. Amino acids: CANSLDRNQPQHF.

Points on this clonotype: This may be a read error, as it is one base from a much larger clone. CDR3 nucleotide sequence: TGTGCCGGCAGCTTTTTAGCGGGAGCGCTCAGGTACGAGCAGTACTTC. This encodes CAGSFLAGALRYEQYF. V gene TRBV3-1 combines with J gene TRBJ2-7; 9 nucleotides align to TRBD2. The CDR3 is 16 amino acids. Germline V gene sequence: CDR1 LGHDT, CDR2 YNNKEL (reference sequence).

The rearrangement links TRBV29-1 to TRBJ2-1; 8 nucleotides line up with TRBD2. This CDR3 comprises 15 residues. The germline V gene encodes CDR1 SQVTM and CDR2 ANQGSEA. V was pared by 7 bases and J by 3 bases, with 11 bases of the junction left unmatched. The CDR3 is CSGDPTSGSYNEQFF. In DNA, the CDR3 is TGCAGCGGTGATCCAACTAGCGGCAGCTACAATGAGCAGTTCTTC.

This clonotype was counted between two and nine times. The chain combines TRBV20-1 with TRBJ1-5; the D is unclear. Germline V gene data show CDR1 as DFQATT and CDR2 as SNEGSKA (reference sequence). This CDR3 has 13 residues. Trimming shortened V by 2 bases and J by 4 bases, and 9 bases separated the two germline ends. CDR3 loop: CSARPGINQPQHF. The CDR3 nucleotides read TGCAGTGCTAGACCGGGAATAAATCAGCCCCAGCATTTT.

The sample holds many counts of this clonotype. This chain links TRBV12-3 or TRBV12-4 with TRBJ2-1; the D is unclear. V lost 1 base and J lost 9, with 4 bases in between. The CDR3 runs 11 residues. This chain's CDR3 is CASSLGLEQFF. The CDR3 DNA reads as TGTGCCAGCAGTTTAGGGCTTGAGCAGTTCTTC.